This is a list of T cell receptor beta chains from one sample in a study of blood T cell repertoires in COVID-19. The data were produced by immunoSEQ multiplex PCR, yet TCRdb's version contains in-frame clones alone and is incomplete. The data contain about 200,000 clones, around 81% of them singletons. Sample: PBMCs or T cells enriched from blood (not recorded which). Receptors were obtained from a man in his forties who had recovered from COVID-19. Each CDR3 is given with its conserved first and last residue. The order of the fields is V gene, clone size, D gene, J gene, CDR3 protein, CDR3 DNA. The D gene is left open where the match is weak. Clone sizes are given selectively: once, few, many, or a class where the clone is expanded.

>TRBV5-1|NA|NA|TRBJ1-3
CASSVPSSGNTIYF
TGCGCCAGCAGCGTCCCCAGCTCTGGAAACACCATATATTTT
>TRBV6-2/TRBV6-3|NA|TRBD2|TRBJ2-3
CASSGLAGADTQYF
TGTGCCAGCAGTGGACTAGCGGGGGCAGATACGCAGTATTTT
>TRBV19|NA|TRBD2|TRBJ2-3
CASSSLAAPQDTQYF
TGTGCCAGTAGTAGTCTAGCGGCTCCACAAGATACGCAGTATTTT
>TRBV19|NA|NA|TRBJ1-2
CASTTRGGTSYGYTF
TGTGCCAGTACGACCCGGGGGGGCACTAGCTATGGCTACACCTTC
>TRBV6-5|NA|NA|TRBJ1-1
CASTDSPGEAFF
TGTGCCAGCACCGACTCCCCGGGTGAAGCTTTCTTT
>TRBV30|NA|NA|TRBJ2-7
CARAADTPYEQYF
TGTGCCAGGGCGGCAGACACTCCCTACGAGCAGTACTTC
>TRBV4-1|NA|NA|TRBJ1-6
CASSQGQVGNSPLHF
TGCGCCAGCAGCCAAGGACAGGTGGGGAATTCACCCCTCCACTTT
>TRBV3-1/TRBV3-2|NA|TRBD2|TRBJ2-3
CASSRGASGRTDTQYF
TGTGCCAGCAGCCGTGGGGCTAGCGGGCGAACAGATACGCAGTATTTT
>TRBV9|NA|TRBD2|TRBJ2-5
CASSVDPSGGETQYF
TGTGCCAGCAGCGTAGATCCTAGCGGGGGAGAGACCCAGTACTTC
>TRBV13|few|NA|TRBJ1-2
CASSLAGDYGYTF
TGTGCCAGCAGCTTAGCGGGTGACTATGGCTACACCTTC
>TRBV10-2|NA|TRBD1|TRBJ2-4
CASSGGTGSNIQYF
TGCGCCAGCAGTGGCGGGACAGGGTCGAACATTCAGTACTTC
>TRBV7-2|NA|NA|TRBJ1-5
CASSLSRGMGNQPQHF
TGTGCCAGCAGCCTTTCTAGGGGTATGGGCAATCAGCCCCAGCATTTT
>TRBV10-3|NA|NA|TRBJ1-4
CASSGGLTNEKLFF
TGTGCCAGCTCCGGGGGGCTTACTAATGAAAAACTGTTTTTT
>TRBV6-4|NA|TRBD2|TRBJ2-4
CASSGSYFRGRGNIQYF
TGTGCCAGCAGTGGCTCTTACTTTCGGGGGAGGGGAAACATTCAGTACTTC
>TRBV10-3|NA|NA|TRBJ2-7
CAISEGVDRPSSYEQYF
TGTGCCATCAGTGAAGGAGTAGACCGGCCGAGCTCCTACGAGCAGTACTTC
>TRBV12-3/TRBV12-4|NA|NA|TRBJ1-1
CASSWGGAEAFF
TGTGCCAGCAGTTGGGGGGGAGCTGAAGCTTTCTTT
>TRBV18|NA|TRBD2|TRBJ2-3
CASSQRLAGGMNTQYF
TGTGCCAGCTCGCAGCGACTAGCGGGGGGGATGAATACGCAGTATTTT
>TRBV4-2|many|TRBD1|TRBJ1-2
CASSQDSQGARIYGYTF
TGTGCCAGCAGCCAAGATTCCCAGGGGGCGCGGATCTATGGCTACACCTTC
>TRBV6-5|NA|TRBD1|TRBJ1-2
CASSSSGTDYGYTF
TGTGCCAGCAGTTCATCCGGGACAGACTATGGCTACACCTTC
>TRBV11-1|NA|NA|TRBJ1-2
CASSSGYSAAGYTF
TGTGCCAGCAGCTCCGGGTATTCAGCCGCGGGCTACACCTTC
>TRBV18|NA|TRBD1|TRBJ1-2
CASSQQQGIDGYTF
TGTGCCAGCTCCCAACAACAGGGGATTGATGGCTACACCTTC
>TRBV6-5|NA|TRBD1|TRBJ1-2
CASSMGQLGGYTF
TGTGCCAGCAGCATGGGACAGTTGGGGGGCTACACCTTC
>TRBV19|NA|TRBD1|TRBJ1-4
CASSHGQGGNEKLFF
TGTGCCAGTAGCCATGGACAGGGGGGTAATGAAAAACTGTTTTTT
>TRBV7-6|NA|TRBD2|TRBJ2-7
CASSPATSGLYEQYF
TGTGCCAGCAGCCCGGCGACTAGCGGACTCTACGAGCAGTACTTC
>TRBV6-1|NA|TRBD1|TRBJ1-5
CASSVPRGDSNQPQHF
TGTGCCAGCAGTGTCCCCAGGGGGGATAGCAATCAGCCCCAGCATTTT
>TRBV3-1/TRBV3-2|NA|NA|TRBJ1-1
CASSLNQGLATEAFF
TGTGCCAGCAGCCTCAATCAGGGTCTGGCCACTGAAGCTTTCTTT
>TRBV14|NA|NA|TRBJ1-1
CASSSQGNTEAFF
TGTGCCAGCAGTAGTCAGGGGAACACTGAAGCTTTCTTT
>TRBV5-3|NA|NA|TRBJ1-1
CARSLGQGQTWYMNTEAFF
TGTGCCAGAAGCTTGGGGCAGGGGCAAACCTGGTACATGAACACTGAAGCTTTCTTT
>TRBV11-2|NA|TRBD1|TRBJ1-1
CASSSDRADTEAFF
TGTGCCAGCAGTTCTGACAGGGCAGACACTGAAGCTTTCTTT
>TRBV7-2|NA|TRBD1|TRBJ2-7
CASSPRTGGSYEQYF
TGTGCCAGCAGCCCCCGGACAGGGGGGTCCTACGAGCAGTACTTC
>TRBV6-5|once|NA|TRBJ1-3
CASQRNTIYF
TGTGCCAGCCAAAGAAACACCATATATTTT
>TRBV19|NA|NA|TRBJ1-5
CASRARVASNQPQHF
TGTGCCAGTAGGGCCAGGGTCGCAAGCAATCAGCCCCAGCATTTT
>TRBV6-2/TRBV6-3|NA|TRBD2|TRBJ2-3
CASSYSEGLAGGSDTQYF
TGTGCCAGCAGTTACTCTGAGGGACTAGCGGGGGGGTCAGATACGCAGTATTTT
>TRBV5-6|few|TRBD1|TRBJ1-5
CASSSTGQNNQPQHF
TGTGCCAGCAGCTCAACGGGACAGAACAATCAGCCCCAGCATTTT
>TRBV30|NA|NA|TRBJ1-2
CAWSPGSDYGYTF
TGTGCCTGGAGTCCGGGGTCTGACTATGGCTACACCTTC
>TRBV6-6|NA|TRBD1|TRBJ1-2
CASSHGRGRPSNYGYTF
TGTGCCAGCAGTCATGGCAGGGGGCGTCCCTCTAACTATGGCTACACCTTC
>TRBV11-1|NA|NA|TRBJ1-2
CASRRQVHGYTF
TGTGCCAGCAGGCGACAGGTACATGGCTACACCTTC
>TRBV18|NA|NA|TRBJ2-6
CASSRVRSGANVLTF
TGTGCCAGCTCACGAGTCCGCTCTGGGGCCAACGTCCTGACTTTC
>TRBV18|NA|NA|TRBJ1-3
CASSPTWTVPNTIYF
TGTGCCAGCTCACCGACGTGGACAGTTCCAAACACCATATATTTT
>TRBV10-2|NA|TRBD1|TRBJ2-2
CASSDSRGHYPGELFF
TGCGCCAGCAGTGACTCCAGGGGGCATTACCCCGGGGAGCTGTTTTTT
>TRBV7-9|NA|NA|TRBJ1-5
CASSPKGLGHYNQPQHF
TGTGCCAGCAGCCCGAAGGGCCTGGGACACTACAATCAGCCCCAGCATTTT
>TRBV27|few|NA|TRBJ2-2
CASSLEVLSYRAGELFF
TGTGCCAGCAGTTTAGAAGTTTTGTCATACCGGGCCGGGGAGCTGTTTTTT
>TRBV11-1|NA|NA|TRBJ2-7
CASSLGTVNYEQYF
TGTGCCAGCAGCTTAGGGACAGTCAACTACGAGCAGTACTTC
>TRBV24-1|once|TRBD1|TRBJ1-1
CATSPGQGDTEAFF
TGTGCCACCTCTCCGGGACAGGGGGACACTGAAGCTTTCTTT
>TRBV6-5|NA|TRBD2|TRBJ2-7
CASSYTLAGAYEQYF
TGTGCCAGCAGCTATACTCTAGCGGGGGCCTACGAGCAGTACTTC
>TRBV5-1|NA|TRBD1|TRBJ2-7
CASSGRQGGLGEQYF
TGCGCCAGCAGCGGGCGACAGGGGGGCCTGGGCGAGCAGTACTTC
>TRBV15|NA|TRBD2|TRBJ2-7
CATSRDLGSRDAGGLSSYEQYF
TGTGCCACCAGCAGAGATTTGGGGTCCCGAGATGCGGGGGGCCTCAGCTCCTACGAGCAGTACTTC
>TRBV4-1|NA|NA|TRBJ1-1
CASSQAGNMNTEAFF
TGCGCCAGCAGCCAAGCAGGGAACATGAACACTGAAGCTTTCTTT
>TRBV12-3/TRBV12-4|NA|TRBD1|TRBJ1-4
CASGRDRDEKLFF
TGTGCCAGCGGCCGGGACAGGGACGAAAAACTGTTTTTT
>TRBV20-1|NA|TRBD1|TRBJ1-5
CSATSGTTGDF
TGCAGTGCTACTTCCGGGACGACAGGGGATTTT
>TRBV6-6|NA|TRBD2|TRBJ2-1
CASSYGTSVNEQFF
TGTGCCAGCAGTTACGGGACTAGTGTGAATGAGCAGTTCTTC
>TRBV11-2|NA|NA|TRBJ1-2
CASSQSRQNYGYTF
TGTGCCAGCAGCCAATCGAGACAGAACTATGGCTACACCTTC
>TRBV5-6|NA|NA|TRBJ1-2
CASSRFTGYGYTF
TGTGCCAGCAGCCGGTTTACCGGGTATGGCTACACCTTC
>TRBV5-4|NA|TRBD2|TRBJ2-3
CASSLMGLAAGDTQYF
TGTGCCAGCAGCTTGATGGGACTAGCCGCCGGAGATACGCAGTATTTT
>TRBV28|NA|TRBD1|TRBJ2-1
CASNQFGQGINNEQFF
TGTGCCAGCAACCAATTCGGACAGGGGATTAACAATGAGCAGTTCTTC